These T cell receptor beta chains were read from a single sample in a study of T-cell reconstitution after alpha-beta-depleted transplantation in children. TCRdb analysed the PCR reads with MiXCR anew, one entry per CDR3 protein. The sample records 670,000 or so distinct CDR3 sequences, about an eighth being singletons. The specimen comprised PBMCs, sampled before TCRalphabeta/CD19-depleted stem cell transplant. The receptors stem from a girl under 10 years old with congenital amegakaryocytic thrombocytopenia, due to receive a stem cell transplant. CDR3s include the opening cysteine and the closing phenylalanine or tryptophan. D genes are given only for firm matches. A clone size is listed for some rows: how often the clone was seen (once, few, many), or a class if it is expanded.

d_call clone_size j_call v_call cdr3_nt cdr3_aa
. few TRBJ2-7 TRBV20-1 TGCAGTGCCCTCCGTCGAGAGACTCTAGACGAGCAGTACTTC CSALRRETLDEQYF
TRBD2 few TRBJ2-2 TRBV27 TGTGCCAGCAGTTTCCCCGTAGCGGGAGGCGCCGGGGAGCTGTTTTTT CASSFPVAGGAGELFF
. . TRBJ1-3 TRBV5-1 TGCGCCAGCAGCTTGAGCGGCGCGGATCGCTCTGGAAACACCATATATTTT CASSLSGADRSGNTIYF
. many TRBJ2-5 TRBV20-1 TGCAGTGCTCCGCGGCAGGAGATTTTTCAAGAGACCCAGTACTTC CSAPRQEIFQETQYF
. many TRBJ2-3 TRBV29-1 TGCAGCGTTGAAGTGGCAGGATACACAGATACGCAGTATTTT CSVEVAGYTDTQYF
TRBD1 many TRBJ2-7 TRBV7-2 TGTGCCACCAGATTAACCAACAGGGGTGACGAGCAGTACTTC CATRLTNRGDEQYF
. many TRBJ1-1 TRBV12-3/TRBV12-4 TGTGCCAGCAGTTTACGGGCCCAAAGTGCTTTCTTT CASSLRAQSAFF
. many TRBJ2-1 TRBV2 TGTGCCACATCCTACAGCTCCTACAATGAGCAGTTCTTC CATSYSSYNEQFF
TRBD2 many TRBJ2-3 TRBV5-1 TGCGCCAGCAGCGTGGGACTAGCGGGAAGCACAGATACGCAGTATTTT CASSVGLAGSTDTQYF
TRBD1 many TRBJ2-2 TRBV20-1 TGCAGTGCTAGGGGACAGGGTACAACCGGGGAGCTGTTTTTT CSARGQGTTGELFF
TRBD1 many TRBJ2-7 TRBV7-2 TGTGCCAGCAGTTTGGCAGGGGGAGACGAGCAGTACTTC CASSLAGGDEQYF
. many TRBJ1-1 TRBV7-6 TGTGCCAGCCTGCGGGATCCGGTAGGCACTGAAGCTTTCTTT CASLRDPVGTEAFF
TRBD2 many TRBJ2-3 TRBV20-1 TGCAGTGCTAGTGCTGAGGCTACTAGCGGGAGTTTAGCAGATACGCAGTATTTT CSASAEATSGSLADTQYF
. . TRBJ1-4 TRBV5-1 TGCGCCAGCAGCTTGAAAGGGTTAAGGGAAAAACTGTTTTTT CASSLKGLREKLFF
. many TRBJ1-1 TRBV4-2 TGTGCCAGCAGCCAAGAGGCAGGGGACACTGAAGCTTTCTTT CASSQEAGDTEAFF
. . TRBJ2-1 TRBV7-9 TGTGCCAGCAGCTTAGGGGTTCAGCTGGGCTCCTACAATGAGCAGTTCTTC CASSLGVQLGSYNEQFF
TRBD2 . TRBJ2-3 TRBV10-3 TGTGCCATCACGGACCTAGCGGGAGGGCCAAGAGATACGCAGTATTTT CAITDLAGGPRDTQYF
. many TRBJ2-3 TRBV6-8 TGTGCCAGCAAAAGGCTTACGCAGTATTTT CASKRLTQYF
. few TRBJ2-7 TRBV5-1 TGCGCCAGCAGCTTACAGGGGAGACTAGTCGACGAGCAGTACTTC CASSLQGRLVDEQYF
TRBD2 few TRBJ2-5 TRBV20-1 TGCAGTGCGGTCGGGAGGAGGGAGACCCAGTACTTC CSAVGRRETQYF
TRBD2 . TRBJ2-7 TRBV20-1 TGCTGTGCGCCTCAACCGGGACTAGCGGGAGATACCTACGAGCAGTACTTC CCAPQPGLAGDTYEQYF
. few TRBJ1-5 TRBV27 TGTGCCAGCAGTTTTCAGGGTTGGAGCAATCAGCCCCAGCATTTT CASSFQGWSNQPQHF
TRBD1 . TRBJ2-5 TRBV10-3 TGTGCCATCAGCCCACAGGGGCGGGAGACCCAGTACTTC CAISPQGRETQYF
. few TRBJ2-7 TRBV4-1 TGCGCCAGCAGCCACCTTGTTTCGTACGAGCAGTACTTC CASSHLVSYEQYF
. few TRBJ2-1 TRBV7-2 TGTGCCAGCAGCCCGGGACAAAGAAATTTCGATGAGCAGTTCTTC CASSPGQRNFDEQFF
. once TRBJ1-5 TRBV12-5 TGTGCTAGTGGCACCGGACTGACTAGCAATCAGCCCCAGCATTTT CASGTGLTSNQPQHF
. once TRBJ2-2 TRBV5-1 TGCGCCAGCTGCTTGGCCGGAAACACCGGGGAGCTGTTTTTT CASCLAGNTGELFF
. few TRBJ2-2 TRBV14 TGTGCCAGCAGCCAAGCGGTGAACGGCGGGCTCACCGGGGAGCTGTTTTTT CASSQAVNGGLTGELFF
. few TRBJ1-1 TRBV5-5 TGTGCCAGCAGCTTGAGGGTCAGCATGAACACTGAAGCTTTCTTT CASSLRVSMNTEAFF
. few TRBJ1-3 TRBV12-3/TRBV12-4 TGTGCCAGCACCCACCCCAACTCTGGAAACACCATATATTTT CASTHPNSGNTIYF
. many TRBJ1-1 TRBV5-1 TGCGCCAGCAGCTTGGACTGGAACACTGAAGCTTTCTTT CASSLDWNTEAFF
. many TRBJ2-4 TRBV5-1 TGCGCCACCTCCTCCACGGGGCGAGGCATTCAGTACTTC CATSSTGRGIQYF
. few TRBJ2-1 TRBV27 TGTGCCAGCAGTTTATATCCCCGGGGGATAGGGTGGGACAATGAGCAGTTCTTC CASSLYPRGIGWDNEQFF
TRBD2 many TRBJ2-1 TRBV5-1 TGCGCCAGCAGCCGCGGGACTAGCGGGCTATACAATGAGCAGTTCTTC CASSRGTSGLYNEQFF
TRBD2 many TRBJ2-1 TRBV20-1 TGCAGTGCGGCCCAGACTAGCGACTCGTTCAATGAGCAGTTCTTC CSAAQTSDSFNEQFF
TRBD2 many TRBJ2-2 TRBV20-1 TGCAGTGCCCATCCTAGCGGGAGCACCGGGGAGCTGTTTTTT CSAHPSGSTGELFF